Below, 27 T cell receptor beta chains from the same sample are listed, as sequenced in a study of T cell clonality in common variable immunodeficiency. Whole-study results and caveats: In common variable immunodeficiency, TCR beta chains reportedly carried fewer deletions and N-nucleotide insertions.

Sequencing used immunoSEQ multiplex PCR; TCRdb keeps in-frame clones, though not all of them. The sample counts about 33,000 clones, none seen once; the ten largest own about 6%. Their specific antigens are unknown. The source material was peripheral blood mononuclear cells. These receptors were collected from a human donor with common variable immunodeficiency.

This clone showed up many times. Read sequence stops 3 residues before the CDR3 end, and the germline J gene provides the missing end. J is TRBJ2-5 and V is TRBV2, with a possible D match to TRBD1 (5 bases). Between the trimmed V and J ends, which lost 1 base and 7 bases, there was a span of 19 bases. From germline, CDR1 is SNHLY and CDR2 FYNNEI. The CDR3 sequence is 16 residues long. The CDR3 protein is CASSEGGGPLSGTQYF. The sequenced part of the CDR3 DNA is TGTGCCAGCAGTGAAGGGGGCGGCCCCCTGTCAGGGACC. Complete variable domain (other parts from reference TRBV2 and TRBJ2-5): EPEVTQTPSHQVTQMGQEVILRCVPISNHLYFYWYRQILGQKVEFLVSFYNNEISEKSEIFDDQFSVERPDGSNFTLKIRSTKLEDSAMYFCASSEGGGPLSGTQYFGPGTRLLVL.

Notes on this clone: The read halts 3 residues ahead of the CDR3 end, with the missing end drawn from the germline J gene. V and J are TRBV7-9 and TRBJ2-3; maybe TRBD2 (6 bases). CDR1 is SEHNR, CDR2 FQNEAQ, per germline (reference sequence). The CDR3 is 15 residues long. Trimming removed 6 bases from V and 1 base from J, with 14 bases in between. The CDR3: CASSRPGGGTDTQYF. Partial CDR3 DNA: TGTGCCAGCAGTCGCCCGGGCGGGGGCACAGATACG.

This clone was seen a handful of times. The sequenced fragment ends 3 residues before the CDR3 boundary, so the rest is inferred from the germline J gene. V is TRBV20-1 and J is TRBJ2-5, with TRBD2 matching over 14 bases. This CDR3 spans 19 amino acids. V shed 6 bases and J 5 bases; nucleotides not matched to a gene: 20. Germline CDR1 and CDR2: DFQATT and SNEGSKA (reference sequence). CDR3 sequence: CSALASRFGTSGGRETQYF. CDR3 DNA (partial): TGCAGTGCCCTGGCGTCTCGCTTCGGGACTAGCGGGGGCCGGGAGACC.

Concerning this clone itself: The sequence runs out 3 residues before the end of the CDR3; the remainder is reconstructed from the germline J gene. This chain joins TRBV19 and TRBJ1-5, with D hard to call. Trimming pared 8 bases from V and 1 base from J, leaving 6 bases between. The CDR3 has 12 amino acids. CDR1 is LNHDA, CDR2 SQIVND, per germline (reference sequence). The sequenced part of the CDR3 DNA is TGTGCCAGTCAAGGCAGCAATCAGCCC. Translated, it gives CASQGSNQP. Given in full, the CDR3 is CASQGSNQPQHF.

Remarks on this clone: The read halts 3 residues ahead of the CDR3 end, with the missing end drawn from the germline J gene. The J gene is TRBJ2-2, the V gene TRBV19, with D possibly being TRBD2 (7 bases). CDR1 is LNHDA and CDR2 is SQIVND in the germline V gene (reference sequence). V was trimmed by 3 bases and J by 6 bases, leaving 17 bases between them. This CDR3 comprises 16 residues. The sequenced part of the CDR3 DNA is TGTGCCAGTAGTATCAAAGGGGGGGGGCATGCCGGGGAG. Encoded protein: CASSIKGGGHAGE. The full CDR3 is CASSIKGGGHAGELFF.

In its sample, this clone was seen a few times. From the germline J gene comes the end of the CDR3, since the read stops 3 residues before it. This sequence joins TRBV2 and TRBJ1-2, with 10 bases fitting TRBD1. Looked up from germline, CDR1 is SNHLY and CDR2 is FYNNEI. The CDR3 consists of 16 residues. Incomplete CDR3 DNA: TGTGCCAGCAGTGATTTTCGTTCGGGACAGGGGTACGGC. Translation: CASSDFRSGQGYG. The whole CDR3 sequence reads CASSDFRSGQGYGYTF. Based on the CDR3 plus reference TRBV2 and TRBJ1-2, the full variable domain is EPEVTQTPSHQVTQMGQEVILRCVPISNHLYFYWYRQILGQKVEFLVSFYNNEISEKSEIFDDQFSVERPDGSNFTLKIRSTKLEDSAMYFCASSDFRSGQGYGYTFGSGTRLTVV.

For this clone: Read sequence stops 3 residues before the CDR3 end, and the germline J gene provides the missing end. The V gene is TRBV30, the J gene TRBJ2-5, with 11 bases lining up with TRBD2. Germline CDR1 reads GTSNPN; CDR2 reads SVGIG (reference sequence). This CDR3 has 20 residues. The ends lost 0 bases at V and 4 bases at J; junction bases unmatched: 19. The CDR3 reads CAWSVHTTSGVAGGGETQYF. The sequenced CDR3 bases are TGTGCCTGGAGTGTACATACGACGTCTGGAGTAGCGGGGGGGGGAGAGACC.

Remarks on this clone: The read finishes 3 residues shy of the CDR3 end, and the germline J gene is used to complete it. The chain is built from TRBV7-9 and TRBJ1-2; D is unresolved. With 2 bases removed from V and 4 bases from J, the gap between germline ends came to 11 bases. Germline V lookup: CDR1 SEHNR, CDR2 FQNEAQ (reference sequence). The CDR3 sequence is 14 residues long. The CDR3 DNA, read in part, is TGTGCCAGCAGCTTACAACAGACCCCCTATGGC. It is translated as CASSLQQTPYG. The full CDR3 is CASSLQQTPYGYTF.

This clone has a count of ten or more. Read sequence stops 3 residues before the CDR3 end, and the germline J gene provides the missing end. V is TRBV20-1 and J is TRBJ2-6, with 11 bases that match TRBD1. The CDR3 length is 16 residues. The junction had 5 bases not matched to a gene; V was cut back by 7 bases and J by 0 bases. Germline V gene data show CDR1 as DFQATT and CDR2 as SNEGSKA (reference sequence). The CDR3 spells CSGVDRGHSGANVLTF. Partial CDR3 DNA: TGCAGTGGGGTGGACAGGGGGCACTCTGGGGCCAACGTC.

About this clone itself: The sequence runs out 3 residues before the end of the CDR3; the remainder is reconstructed from the germline J gene. The chain is built from TRBV18 and TRBJ2-6; 10 nucleotides align to TRBD1. The CDR3 totals 18 residues. Per the germline V gene, CDR1 is KGHSH and CDR2 is LQKENI. The V segment lost 3 bases and the J segment 2 bases; nucleotides outside the gene matches: 7. This CDR3 is CASSPGQGENAGANVLTF. The sequenced CDR3 bases are TGTGCCAGCTCACCTGGACAGGGGGAAAACGCTGGGGCCAACGTC.

This clone came up many times. The read is 3 residues too short to cover the CDR3 end, so that end is filled in from the germline J gene. The chain has TRBV5-1 and TRBJ2-5; D is undetermined. The V gene lost 1 base and the J gene lost 4 bases, with 11 bases spanning the gap. Germline-derived CDR1 and CDR2 are SGHRS and YFSETQ. The CDR3 runs to 14 residues. The sequenced CDR3 bases are TGCGCCAGCAGCTTGCAAGGGCTACGAGAGACC. Translated: CASSLQGLRET. The full CDR3 protein reads CASSLQGLRETQYF.

About this clone itself: From the germline J gene comes the end of the CDR3, since the read stops 3 residues before it. The J gene is TRBJ1-1, the V gene TRBV18; 8 bases line up with TRBD1. J was trimmed by 2 bases and V by 6 bases; bases with no gene match: 11. The germline CDR1 and CDR2 sequences are KGHSH and LQKENI. This CDR3 is 16 amino acids long. CDR3 bases read: TGTGCCAGCTCCTTCGGACAGGGAGACTCTAACACTGAA. It yields the protein CASSFGQGDSNTE. The full CDR3 reads CASSFGQGDSNTEAFF.

Only a few counts were recorded for this clone. With the read ending 3 residues before the CDR3 end, the germline J gene is used to fill in that end. This sequence joins TRBV2 and TRBJ2-5, with a tentative D call TRBD2 (7 bases). Germline assignment: CDR1 SNHLY and CDR2 FYNNEI. V was pared by 6 bases and J by 7 bases, with 21 bases between. The CDR3 has 15 amino acids. Partial CDR3 DNA: TGTGCCAGCAGCGGAGGGGGAGGGGTTAGGGGGACC. This translates into CASSGGGGVRGT. In full, the CDR3 is CASSGGGGVRGTQYF.

This clone showed up many times. From the germline J gene comes the end of the CDR3, since the read stops 3 residues before it. V usage is TRBV30 and J usage is TRBJ1-5; no definite D call. With 5 bases removed from V and 4 bases from J, the gap between germline ends came to 21 bases. The CDR3 has 16 residues. CDR1 and CDR2 from the germline V gene are GTSNPN and SVGIG (reference sequence). The CDR3 DNA, read in part, is TGTGCCTGGGCGCCCTCCTATTCTGAAGCGAATCAGCCC. This translates into CAWAPSYSEANQP. The CDR3 in its entirety is CAWAPSYSEANQPQHF.

Points on this clone: The sequence runs out 3 residues before the end of the CDR3; the remainder is reconstructed from the germline J gene. The rearrangement uses TRBV19 and TRBJ1-5; 7 nucleotides match TRBD1. Trimming removed 5 bases from V and 9 bases from J; junction bases left unmatched: 13. Per the germline V gene, CDR1 is LNHDA and CDR2 is SQIVND (reference sequence). CDR3 length equals 15 residues. CDR3 protein: CASSAGTAPGVPQHF. CDR3 DNA (partial): TGTGCCAGTAGTGCCGGGACAGCCCCTGGTGTGCCC.

CDR3 DNA, as far as it was read: TGTGCCAGCAGTCCAGCGGGGGGCGTCGAG. Translated, it gives CASSPAGGVE. The whole CDR3 sequence is CASSPAGGVEQYF. The chain employs TRBV2 and TRBJ2-7, with TRBD2 identical over 9 bases. The read falls 3 residues short of the CDR3 end, and the missing part is taken from the germline J gene. Germline lookup yields CDR1 SNHLY and CDR2 FYNNEI. This CDR3 is 13 amino acids long. V trimming: 5 bases; J trimming: 6 bases; junction bases outside the gene matches: 5.

Concerning this clone itself: The missing CDR3 end, 3 residues past where the read stops, is filled in from the germline J gene. The rearrangement joins TRBV2 to TRBJ1-1; 7 bases map to TRBD1. V lost 10 bases and J lost 6; bases outside the gene matches: 5. The CDR3 consists of 11 residues. Germline CDR1 SNHLY, CDR2 FYNNEI. The chain's CDR3 is CATTGDAEAFF. CDR3 DNA (partial): TGTGCCACTACAGGGGATGCTGAA. The full variable domain, with the rest looked up from reference TRBV2 and TRBJ1-1, is EPEVTQTPSHQVTQMGQEVILRCVPISNHLYFYWYRQILGQKVEFLVSFYNNEISEKSEIFDDQFSVERPDGSNFTLKIRSTKLEDSAMYFCATTGDAEAFFGQGTRLTVV.

In its sample, this clone ranks as medium-sized. The read ends 3 residues early relative to the CDR3; the germline J gene fills the gap. The chain employs TRBV6-4 and TRBJ2-1; a possible D gene is TRBD1 (5 bases). V was trimmed by 3 bases and J by 2 bases, leaving 5 bases between them. Germline CDR1 reads MRHNA; CDR2 reads SNTAGT. CDR3 length: 13 residues. The CDR3 loop is CASSEDTYNEQFF. CDR3 bases read: TGTGCCAGCAGTGAGGACACCTACAATGAG.

Regarding this clone: The CDR3 end lies 3 residues beyond the end of the read and is filled in from the germline J gene. This sequence joins TRBV2 and TRBJ2-3; TRBD1 might be the D (5 bases). The CDR3 length is 12 residues. CDR1 is SNHLY and CDR2 is FYNNEI in the germline V gene. Between the trimmed V and J ends, which lost 6 bases and 6 bases, there was a span of 10 bases. The CDR3 protein is CASSKSGDTQYF. The CDR3 DNA, read in part, is TGTGCCAGCAGCAAATCAGGGGATACG.

This clone was seen a handful of times. The CDR3 here is CAHQPTGNEKLFF. The covered CDR3 bases are TGTGCCCACCAACCCACAGGGAATGAAAAA. The chain joins TRBV30 to TRBJ1-4; maybe TRBD1 (6 bases). The read terminates 3 residues ahead of where the CDR3 ends, so the germline J gene completes it. Germline-derived CDR1 and CDR2 are GTSNPN and SVGIG (reference sequence). This CDR3 comprises 13 residues. Trimming cost V 8 bases and J 5 bases, with 15 bases left between them.

This clone showed up many times. The read comes to an end 3 residues before the CDR3 does, leaving the germline J gene to fill in the end. Distinct nucleotide sequences in the sample also encode this CDR3. This rearrangement joins TRBV5-1 to TRBJ2-3; maybe TRBD1 (6 bases). The CDR3 is 14 residues long. Germline values: CDR1 SGHRS, CDR2 YFSETQ. Trimming shortened V by 0 bases and J by 1 base, and 6 bases separated the two germline ends. The sequenced CDR3 bases are TGCGCCAGCAGCTTGGCAGGGGGCACAGATACG. It yields the protein CASSLAGGTDT. The entire CDR3 protein reads CASSLAGGTDTQYF.

This clone came up a few times. The read comes to an end 3 residues before the CDR3 does, leaving the germline J gene to fill in the end. The chain joins TRBV30 to TRBJ1-2, with TRBD1 identical over 11 bases. V dropped 3 bases and J dropped 3; count of bases not matched to a gene: 6. CDR3 length equals 15 residues. Germline CDR1 and CDR2: GTSNPN and SVGIG (reference sequence). CDR3 region: CAWSPGQGADYGYTF. The CDR3 DNA, read in part, is TGTGCCTGGAGCCCCGGACAGGGGGCTGACTATGGC.

This clone turned up a few times. The read falls 3 residues short of the CDR3 end, and the missing part is taken from the germline J gene. The chain links TRBV19 to TRBJ1-2, with 9 nucleotides matching TRBD1. CDR1 and CDR2 (germline): LNHDA, SQIVND (reference sequence). Trimming cost V 4 bases and J 2 bases; bases outside gene matches: 2. CDR3 length: 14 amino acids. CDR3 in amino acids: CASSRTGGNYGYTF. The CDR3 DNA, read in part, is TGTGCCAGTAGTAGAACAGGGGGCAACTATGGC.

This clone appeared many times. The CDR3 end lies 3 residues beyond the end of the read and is filled in from the germline J gene. The rearrangement joins TRBV19 to TRBJ2-6; D ambiguous. V lost 8 bases to trimming and J lost 0 bases, with 14 bases between them. CDR1 and CDR2 (germline): LNHDA, SQIVND (reference sequence). This CDR3 region has 16 residues. Partial CDR3 DNA: TGTGCCAGTTCACCTCAGGAAGGCTCTGGGGCCAACGTC. Translation: CASSPQEGSGANV. In full, the CDR3 reads CASSPQEGSGANVLTF.

This clone was observed at least ten times. The CDR3 end falls 3 residues outside the read, so it is completed with the germline J gene. This chain connects TRBV2 to TRBJ2-7, with 11 bases lining up with TRBD1. The V segment lost 4 bases and the J segment 1 base; nucleotides outside the gene matches: 3. The CDR3 sequence is 15 residues long. The germline gives CDR1 SNHLY, CDR2 FYNNEI. The CDR3 here is CASSGGTGGSYEQYF. Incomplete CDR3 DNA: TGTGCCAGCAGTGGGGGGACAGGGGGATCCTACGAG.

This clone was seen a few times. The CDR3 is cut off 3 residues early in the read; its end comes from the germline J gene. The chain combines TRBV18 with TRBJ2-5, with D possibly matching TRBD1 (7 bases). The length of the CDR3 is 16 residues. The germline V and J ends were trimmed by 3 bases and 1 base, with 15 bases remaining between them. The V gene's germline CDR1 is KGHSH and CDR2 LQKENI. The chain's CDR3 is CASSPRPEGAQETQYF. The sequenced part of the CDR3 DNA is TGTGCCAGCTCACCTCGACCGGAGGGGGCCCAAGAGACC.

This clone was picked up many times. The CDR3 extends 3 residues past the end of the read, so its final part is completed from the germline J gene. The V gene is TRBV14, the J gene TRBJ2-5, with a tentative D call TRBD1 (6 bases). Trimming removed 2 bases from V and 5 bases from J, with 18 bases in between. Germline lookup yields CDR1 SGHDN and CDR2 FVKESK. The CDR3 is 16 amino acids. The CDR3 loop reads CASSQLGETGTETQYF. CDR3 bases read: TGTGCCAGCAGCCAACTGGGAGAAACAGGGACGGAGACC. Full variable domain (remainder filled in from reference TRBV14 and TRBJ2-5): EAGVTQFPSHSVIEKGQTVTLRCDPISGHDNLYWYRRVMGKEIKFLLHFVKESKQDESGMPNNRFLAERTGGTYSTLKVQPAELEDSGVYFCASSQLGETGTETQYFGPGTRLLVL.